Listed here is a single T cell receptor beta chain. The target antigen is unknown. V dropped 5 bases and J dropped 11; count of bases not matched to a gene: 11. CDR3 length: 12 amino acids. In germline, CDR1 is SQVTM, CDR2 ANQGSEA. This entry comes from a study of blood T cells in healthy people across ages. Through a sample-barcoded 5' primer and a J-beta primer mix, a second PCR was run for roughly 7 to 11 cycles. Every sample returned 2.5 million or more CDR3-containing paired-end reads. Each CDR3 protein is one row after TCRdb ran MiXCR on the 5' RACE reads. The sample has about 760,000 distinct CDR3 sequences, roughly three fifths seen once. Notes on the study in general: Across the age range, TCR beta diversity per million T cells fell in a roughly linear way. There was no known CMV status for donors, so expanded clonotype changes were possibly confounded.

Researchers isolated at least 6 million PBMCs per sample. The origin of this receptor is a man aged 35-49 years in good health. V gene TRBV29-1 combines with J gene TRBJ1-1, with TRBD1 matching over 7 bases. The sequenced sample was blood. CDR3 in amino acids: CSVSPQGEFAFF. Written as DNA, the CDR3 is TGCAGCGTTTCCCCCCAGGGGGAATTTGCTTTCTTT.